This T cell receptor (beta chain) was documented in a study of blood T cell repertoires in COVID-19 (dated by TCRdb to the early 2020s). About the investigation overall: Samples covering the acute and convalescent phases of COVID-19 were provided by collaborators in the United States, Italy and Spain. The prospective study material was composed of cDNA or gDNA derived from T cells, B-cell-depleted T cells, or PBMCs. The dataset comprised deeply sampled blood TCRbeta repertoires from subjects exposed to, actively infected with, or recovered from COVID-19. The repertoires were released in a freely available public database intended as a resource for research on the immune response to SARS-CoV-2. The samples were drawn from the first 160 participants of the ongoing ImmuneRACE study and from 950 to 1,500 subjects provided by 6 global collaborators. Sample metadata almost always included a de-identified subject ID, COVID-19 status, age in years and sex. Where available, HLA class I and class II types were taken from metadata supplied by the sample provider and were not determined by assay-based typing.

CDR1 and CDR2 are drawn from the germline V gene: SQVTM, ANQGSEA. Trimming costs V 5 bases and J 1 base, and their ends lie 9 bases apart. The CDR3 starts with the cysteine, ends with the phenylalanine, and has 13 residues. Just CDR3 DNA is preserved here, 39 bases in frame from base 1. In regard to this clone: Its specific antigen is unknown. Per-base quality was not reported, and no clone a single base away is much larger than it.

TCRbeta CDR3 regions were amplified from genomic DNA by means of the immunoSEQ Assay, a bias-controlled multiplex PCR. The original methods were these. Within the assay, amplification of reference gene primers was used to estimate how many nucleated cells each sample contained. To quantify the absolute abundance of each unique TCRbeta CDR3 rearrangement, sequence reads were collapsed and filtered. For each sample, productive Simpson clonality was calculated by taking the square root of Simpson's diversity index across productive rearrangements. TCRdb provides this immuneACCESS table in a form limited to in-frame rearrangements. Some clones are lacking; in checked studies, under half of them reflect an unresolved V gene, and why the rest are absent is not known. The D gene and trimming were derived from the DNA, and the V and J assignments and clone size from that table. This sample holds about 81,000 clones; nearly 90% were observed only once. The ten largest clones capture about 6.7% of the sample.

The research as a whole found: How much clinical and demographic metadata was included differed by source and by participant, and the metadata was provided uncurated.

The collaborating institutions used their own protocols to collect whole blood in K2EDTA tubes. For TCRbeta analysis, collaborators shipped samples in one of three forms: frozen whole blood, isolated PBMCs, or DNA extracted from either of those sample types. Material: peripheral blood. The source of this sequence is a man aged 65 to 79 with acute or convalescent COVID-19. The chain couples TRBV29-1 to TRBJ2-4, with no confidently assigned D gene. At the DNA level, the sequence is TGCAGCGTTCGTAGTTACGCCAAAAACATTCAGTACTTC. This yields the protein CSVRSYAKNIQYF.